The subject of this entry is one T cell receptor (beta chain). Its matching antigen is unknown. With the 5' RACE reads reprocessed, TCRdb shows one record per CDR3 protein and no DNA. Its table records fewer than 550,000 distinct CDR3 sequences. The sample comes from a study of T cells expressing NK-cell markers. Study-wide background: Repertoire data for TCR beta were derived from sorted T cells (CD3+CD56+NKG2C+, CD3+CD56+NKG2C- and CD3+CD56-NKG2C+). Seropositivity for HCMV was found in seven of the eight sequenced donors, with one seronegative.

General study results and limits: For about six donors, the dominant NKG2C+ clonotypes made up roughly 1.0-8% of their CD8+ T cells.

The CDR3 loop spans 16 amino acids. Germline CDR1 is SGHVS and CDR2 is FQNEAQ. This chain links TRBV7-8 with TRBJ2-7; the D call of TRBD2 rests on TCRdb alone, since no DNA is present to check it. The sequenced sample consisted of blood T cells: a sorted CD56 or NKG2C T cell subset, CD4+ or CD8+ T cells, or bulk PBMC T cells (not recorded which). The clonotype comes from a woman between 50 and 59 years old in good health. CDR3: CASSLTPSGSRYEQYF.